This TCR beta chain was captured in a study of shared clonotypes between healthy human individuals. Study as a whole: Three CD4 naive, three CD4 memory, two CD8 naive and one CD8 memory plate were used per donor.

Germline-derived CDR1 and CDR2 are LNHDA and SQIVND (reference sequence). The CDR3 contains 15 residues. Trimming left V 5 bases short and J 0 bases short, with 8 bases between. Naive CD8 populations comprised CD45RO-negative cells positively selected for CCR7, excluding terminally differentiated effector memory CD45RA+ cells. The assay was immunoSEQ multiplex PCR, and TCRdb's table has in-frame clones only and misses some. The table lists about 2 million clones, around 96% of them singletons. The source is a man between 18 and 29 years old in good health. The specimen was naive CD8+ T cells sorted from blood. The J gene is TRBJ1-6, the V gene TRBV19; D is unclear. This CDR3 reads CASSPFDSYNSPLHF. The CDR3, as DNA: TGTGCCAGTAGTCCTTTCGACTCCTATAATTCACCCCTCCACTTT.